Presented here are 21 T cell receptor beta chains from one specimen sequenced in a study of blood T cell repertoires in COVID-19. Assay used: immunoSEQ multiplex PCR; TCRdb lists only in-frame clones, some missing. The table has a few hundred thousand clones, almost 85% seen once. Sequenced input: PBMCs or T cells enriched from blood (not recorded which). The receptors originated from a man in his forties or fifties who had recovered from COVID-19.

This clone showed up just once. The chain couples TRBV2 to TRBJ2-7; TRBD1 aligns across 11 bases. The CDR3 has 16 amino acids. V lost 6 bases, J lost 5 bases, and 12 bases stayed unmatched. CDR1 and CDR2 (germline): SNHLY, FYNNEI. The CDR3 reads CASSPSPRDRGNEQYF. The CDR3 DNA reads as TGTGCCAGCAGCCCGAGTCCCCGGGACAGGGGGAACGAGCAGTACTTC.

The chain recombines TRBV7-3 with TRBJ2-2; maybe TRBD2 (5 bases). The CDR3 is 13 amino acids. CDR1 is SGHTA and CDR2 is FQGTGA in the germline V gene. V was clipped by 5 bases and J by 9 bases, with 13 bases between them. The CDR3 DNA follows: TGTGCCAGCAGCCCCCAGAGGGCCCGGGAGCTGTTTTTT. Protein product: CASSPQRARELFF.

This clone appeared once. This sequence joins TRBV5-8 and TRBJ1-2; no clear D gene. CDR1 is SGHTS and CDR2 is YDEGEE in the germline V gene. The CDR3 has 14 residues. With 5 bases removed from V and 3 bases from J, the gap between germline ends came to 14 bases. CDR3 in amino acids: CASSPAGSYYGYTF. The CDR3, as DNA: TGTGCCAGCAGTCCGGCGGGGAGTTACTATGGCTACACCTTC. Drawing the rest from reference TRBV5-8 and TRBJ1-2, the complete variable domain is EAGVTQSPTHLIKTRGQQATLRCSPISGHTSVYWYQQALGLGLQFLLWYDEGEERNRGNFPPRFSGRQFPNYSSELNVNALELEDSALYLCASSPAGSYYGYTFGSGTRLTVV.

The chain combines TRBV5-4 with TRBJ1-6, with unresolved D. The V gene lost 3 bases and the J gene lost 0 bases, with 10 bases spanning the gap. The CDR3 runs to 16 residues. Germline values: CDR1 SGHNT, CDR2 YYREEE (reference sequence). The CDR3 loop reads CASSSDILSYNSPLHF. CDR3 DNA: TGTGCCAGCAGCTCAGACATACTCTCCTATAATTCACCCCTCCACTTT.

This chain connects TRBV7-8 to TRBJ2-7; 7 positions match TRBD1. Trimming removed 5 bases from V and 1 base from J; junction bases left unmatched: 5. The CDR3 is 14 residues long. Germline-derived CDR1 and CDR2 are SGHVS and FQNEAQ. CDR3 residues: CASSTRQGSYEQYF. The CDR3 DNA reads TGTGCCAGCAGCACGCGACAGGGTTCCTACGAGCAGTACTTC. Complete variable domain (other parts from reference TRBV7-8 and TRBJ2-7): GAGVSQSPRYKVAKRGQDVALRCDPISGHVSLFWYQQALGQGPEFLTYFQNEAQLDKSGLPSDRFFAERPEGSVSTLKIQRTQQEDSAVYLCASSTRQGSYEQYFGPGTRLTVT.

The chain uses TRBV10-2 and TRBJ2-1; 16 nucleotides match TRBD2. The CDR3 totals 16 residues. The germline V gene has CDR1 WSHSY and CDR2 SAAADI. The V and J ends lost 6 bases and 8 bases, in that order; junction bases with no gene match: 7. Here the CDR3 reads CASRDPGLAGGHEQFF. CDR3 DNA: TGCGCCAGCAGGGACCCGGGACTAGCGGGGGGGCATGAGCAGTTCTTC.

V gene TRBV11-2 combines with J gene TRBJ2-2, with D possibly being TRBD1 (6 bases). Germline V gene data show CDR1 as SGHAT and CDR2 as FQNNGV. This CDR3 region has 15 residues. With 2 bases removed from V and 7 bases from J, the gap between germline ends came to 14 bases. CDR3 in DNA: TGTGCCAGCAGCTTACTCGCAGGGGCCGGCGGGGAGCTGTTTTTT. It translates to CASSLLAGAGGELFF.

J is TRBJ1-5 and V is TRBV24-1; 10 bases match TRBD1. V dropped 5 bases and J dropped 7; count of bases not matched to a gene: 7. Germline V gene sequence: CDR1 KGHDR, CDR2 SFDVKD. The CDR3 is made up of 15 amino acids. This CDR3 is CATSAPGTGEQPQHF. The CDR3 DNA follows: TGTGCCACCAGTGCCCCTGGGACAGGGGAACAGCCCCAGCATTTT.

The J gene is TRBJ2-3, the V gene TRBV9; D perhaps matches TRBD2 (6 bases). The CDR3 is 17 amino acids. Trimming left V 6 bases short and J 10 bases short, with 30 bases between. The germline V gene has CDR1 SGDLS and CDR2 YYNGEE. CDR3 sequence reads: CASKVARDKTSTRSQYF. DNA of the CDR3: TGTGCCAGCAAAGTAGCGCGAGACAAGACTAGTACCCGATCGCAGTATTTT.

This chain joins TRBV5-6 and TRBJ2-2; D may be TRBD2 (5 bases). Germline assignment: CDR1 SGHDT and CDR2 YYEEEE. The CDR3 runs 13 residues. Trimming cost V 5 bases and J 6 bases, with 11 bases left between them. CDR3 sequence (DNA): TGTGCCAGCAGACGAGGGCCTGCCGGGGAGCTGTTTTTT. This codes for CASRRGPAGELFF.

The chain carries TRBV5-1 and TRBJ1-6, with 7 bases that match TRBD1. The CDR3 runs to 15 residues. The V gene's germline CDR1 is SGHRS and CDR2 YFSETQ. Unmatched junction bases numbered 11, after V lost 0 bases and J lost 14 bases. The CDR3 DNA reads as TGCGCCAGCAGCTTGGAAGGGGGCCTTTCTGGGGCCCTCCACTTT. It yields the protein CASSLEGGLSGALHF.

The chain links TRBV6-5 to TRBJ2-2; the D gene is possibly TRBD1 (7 bases). This CDR3 has 15 amino acids. V lost 9 bases, J lost 4 bases, and 18 bases lay in between. CDR1 is MNHEY, CDR2 SVGAGI, per germline. The CDR3 loop reads CASQGGGVGTGELFF. The DNA of the CDR3 is TGTGCCAGTCAAGGAGGGGGCGTCGGCACCGGGGAGCTGTTTTTT.

Written as DNA, the CDR3 is TGTGCCAGCTCACCCCCTATTGCGGGGGGGCGGGATGGCTACACCTTC. Translation: CASSPPIAGGRDGYTF. This chain links TRBV18 with TRBJ1-2; D perhaps matches TRBD1 (6 bases). The CDR3 totals 16 residues. In germline, CDR1 is KGHSH, CDR2 LQKENI. With 3 bases removed from V and 6 bases from J, the gap between germline ends came to 20 bases.

In DNA form, the CDR3 reads TGTGCCAGCAGCTCGGGACTAGCCGTAGAGACCCAGTACTTC. Encoded protein: CASSSGLAVETQYF. The chain uses TRBV7-3 and TRBJ2-5; 9 nucleotides agree with TRBD2. The CDR3 length is 14 residues. V was clipped by 4 bases and J by 4 bases; unmatched bases: 4. Germline V gives CDR1 SGHTA, CDR2 FQGTGA. The complete variable domain, with remaining parts taken from reference TRBV7-3 and TRBJ2-5, reads GAGVSQTPSNKVTEKGKYVELRCDPISGHTALYWYRQSLGQGPEFLIYFQGTGAADDSGLPNDRFFAVRPEGSVSTLKIQRTERGDSAVYLCASSSGLAVETQYFGPGTRLLVL.

The rearrangement joins TRBV5-1 to TRBJ1-2, with 8 nucleotides matching TRBD1. Trimming removed 6 bases from V and 3 bases from J; junction bases left unmatched: 7. The length of the CDR3 is 14 residues. Germline values: CDR1 SGHRS, CDR2 YFSETQ. The CDR3: CASTGQGADYGYTF. For the CDR3, the DNA is TGCGCCAGCACGGGGCAGGGGGCGGACTATGGCTACACCTTC.

This clone was observed a handful of times. The chain has TRBV9 and TRBJ1-2; D call uncertain. The germline V gene has CDR1 SGDLS and CDR2 YYNGEE. V lost 2 bases to trimming and J lost 8 bases, with 10 bases between them. The CDR3 runs 12 residues. The CDR3: CASSVVGSGYTF. The CDR3, as DNA: TGTGCCAGCAGCGTGGTTGGCTCGGGCTACACCTTC.

The V and J genes are TRBV29-1 and TRBJ2-7; 12 nucleotides align to TRBD1. Trimming removed 7 bases from V and 3 bases from J; junction bases left unmatched: 7. Germline CDR1 and CDR2: SQVTM and ANQGSEA. This CDR3 has 14 residues. This CDR3 reads CSATGTGGGYEQYF. In DNA, the CDR3 is TGCAGCGCCACCGGGACAGGGGGCGGCTACGAGCAGTACTTC.

The chain combines TRBV7-6 with TRBJ2-7; 7 positions agree with TRBD2. The CDR3 is 14 residues long. Germline CDR1 SGHVS, CDR2 FNYEAQ. Losses at the gene ends were 5 bases for V and 2 bases for J; bases not matched to a gene: 6. Here the CDR3 reads CASSLGRGTYEQYF. The CDR3 coding sequence is TGTGCCAGCAGCCTTGGGAGGGGTACCTACGAGCAGTACTTC.

The CDR3 here is CASSLNRGASPLHF. CDR3 nucleotide sequence: TGTGCCAGCAGTTTAAACAGGGGTGCTTCACCCCTCCACTTT. This rearrangement joins TRBV28 to TRBJ1-6, with 7 bases identical to TRBD1. Unmatched junction bases numbered 4, after V lost 2 bases and J lost 9 bases. The germline gives CDR1 MDHEN, CDR2 SYDVKM. CDR3 length: 14 residues.

V gene TRBV4-1 combines with J gene TRBJ1-2, with no clear D. V lost 6 bases and J 4 bases, leaving 15 bases between the germline ends. Per germline, CDR1 MGHRA and CDR2 YSYEKL. The CDR3 is made up of 14 amino acids. CDR3 amino acids: CASSHRGSGYGYTF. The CDR3 region has the DNA TGCGCCAGCAGTCACCGAGGGTCGGGCTATGGCTACACCTTC.

V and J are TRBV6-7 and TRBJ1-1; D unresolved. TRBV6-7 is an ORF; its function is uncertain. The CDR3 spans 11 residues. V lost 7 bases and J lost 4, with 7 bases in between. CDR3 residues: CASIRGTEAFF. The CDR3, as DNA: TGTGCCAGCATTCGGGGCACTGAAGCTTTCTTT.